The 18 T cell receptor beta chains presented below share a single source sample, sequenced in a study of spatial heterogeneity in lung cancer. Time point indicated: sample taken at primary tumor resection. Unsorted tumor, nontumor lung tissue or cryopreserved PBMC supplied the whole RNA. In TCRdb, the 5' RACE reads were re-called with MiXCR into one record per CDR3 protein. This sample carries 9,500 to 14,000 distinct CDR3 sequences, approximately 4% of them seen once, and the ten largest clones take 6% to 9.5%. Source: normal lung tissue next to the tumor, taken at surgery. These receptors originate from a male donor with early-stage non-small cell lung cancer.

Concerning this clonotype: This beta chain was picked up by a library intended for alpha chains and is off target, so its count carries little meaning. The V and J genes are TRBV29-1 and TRBJ2-1; tentative D call: TRBD2 (5 bases). V lost 5 bases, J lost 4 bases, and 15 bases lay in between. CDR3 size: 14 residues. Germline CDR1 reads SQVTM; CDR2 reads ANQGSEA. Here the CDR3 DNA reads TGCAGCGTTCCTCCCCCCGGGGAGTACAATGAGCAGTTCTTC. It specifies CSVPPPGEYNEQFF.

This clonotype is medium-sized within its sample. Being off target in a library aimed at alpha chains, this beta chain has a size of little meaning. The chain has TRBV7-8 and TRBJ2-7, with D maybe TRBD1 (5 bases). CDR1 is SGHVS, CDR2 FQNEAQ, per germline. The CDR3 is made up of 14 amino acids. V was pared by 3 bases and J by 0 bases, with 9 bases between. The CDR3 coding sequence is TGTGCCAGCAGCTTTGAGGACACCTCCTACGAGCAGTACTTC. Its protein is CASSFEDTSYEQYF.

Notes on this clonotype: This beta chain is an unintended read in a library built for alpha chains; its size means little. The chain employs TRBV7-2 and TRBJ2-3, with TRBD2 matching over 11 bases. Germline V gene sequence: CDR1 SGHTA, CDR2 FQGNSA. J gave up 2 bases and V 5 bases, and 3 bases lay outside the gene matches. This CDR3 region has 15 residues. CDR3 loop: CASSRTSGYTDTQYF. The CDR3 coding sequence is TGTGCCAGCAGCCGGACTAGCGGGTACACAGATACGCAGTATTTT.

This clonotype was recorded many times. Within a library made for alpha chains, this beta chain is off target, and its count is uninformative. CDR3 protein: CATRTGSYEQYF. The CDR3 DNA sequence: TGTGCCACCCGGACAGGGTCCTACGAGCAGTACTTC. This chain uses TRBV10-3 with TRBJ2-7; 8 bases line up with TRBD1. V lost 10 bases to trimming and J lost 1 base; unmatched junction nucleotides: 3. CDR1 is ENHRY, CDR2 SYGVKD, per germline. The CDR3 length is 12 residues.

This clonotype is classed as medium-sized. With the library built for alpha chains, this beta chain is off target and its frequency is not meaningful. The chain combines TRBV20-1 with TRBJ2-7; TRBD2 matches at 9 bases. The CDR3 runs to 15 residues. J gave up 1 base and V 3 bases, and 7 bases lay outside the gene matches. Germline V gene data show CDR1 as DFQATT and CDR2 as SNEGSKA (reference sequence). In nucleotides, the CDR3 is TGCAGTGCTAGGGAACCCCTAGCGGGATCCTACGAGCAGTACTTC. Residues: CSAREPLAGSYEQYF.

Regarding this clonotype: This clone may be a read error of a much larger clone one base away. This beta chain came through as a stray read in a library set up for alpha chains, and its size says little. The rearrangement links TRBV29-1 to TRBJ1-1, with D perhaps matching TRBD1 (5 bases). Germline V CDR1 and CDR2: SQVTM, ANQGSEA. This CDR3 spans 14 amino acids. This CDR3 reads CSVVDGGYNTEASF. The CDR3 DNA follows: TGCAGCGTTGTAGACGGGGGGTATAATACTGAAGCTTCCTTT. Variable domain in full (rest from reference TRBV29-1 and TRBJ1-1): SAVISQKPSRDICQRGTSLTIQCQVDSQVTMMFWYRQQPGQSLTLIATANQGSEATYESGFVIDKFPISRPNLTFSTLTVSNMSPEDSSIYLCSVVDGGYNTEASFGQGTRLTVV.

By proportion, this clonotype is medium-sized. A library made for alpha chains picked up this beta chain off target, so its size means little. This chain links TRBV9 with TRBJ1-5; D remains unclear. V was pared by 0 bases and J by 0 bases, with 4 bases between. The germline V gene encodes CDR1 SGDLS and CDR2 YYNGEE. This CDR3 is built from 14 residues. The CDR3 loop is CASSVGSSNQPQHF. The CDR3 nucleotides are TGTGCCAGCAGCGTAGGTAGTAGCAATCAGCCCCAGCATTTT.

Ten or more counts support this clonotype. In a library made to pick up alpha chains, this beta chain is a stray read with a size that means little. The CDR3 is CASSSVRQGTSAGELFF. The DNA for the CDR3 is TGTGCCAGCAGTTCCGTCAGACAGGGTACGAGCGCCGGGGAGCTGTTTTTT. The V call is TRBV6-2 or TRBV6-3, the J call TRBJ2-2, with TRBD1 matching 7 bases. The length of the CDR3 is 17 residues. In germline, CDR1 is MNHEY, CDR2 SVGEGT. V was pared by 4 bases and J by 6 bases, with 14 bases of the junction left unmatched.

This clonotype was seen ten or more times. For a library built for alpha chains, this beta chain is a stray read; little rests on its size. The chain employs TRBV28 and TRBJ1-2; 10 bases fit TRBD1. The CDR3 extends over 14 amino acids. Looked up from germline, CDR1 is MDHEN and CDR2 is SYDVKM. The V segment lost 3 bases and the J segment 2 bases; nucleotides outside the gene matches: 0. CDR3 residues: CASSLTGGNYGYTF. DNA for the CDR3: TGTGCCAGCAGTTTGACAGGGGGCAACTATGGCTACACCTTC.

Ten or more counts support this clonotype. The library was built for alpha chains, so this beta chain is an off-target read and its size means little. This sequence joins TRBV6-5 and TRBJ1-4; possibly TRBD1 for D (5 bases). V lost 1 base to trimming and J lost 7 bases, with 13 bases between them. The CDR3 is 15 residues long. The germline V gene has CDR1 MNHEY and CDR2 SVGAGI. Written as DNA, the CDR3 is TGTGCCAGCAGTTACTTACAGGACATGGGTGAAAAACTGTTTTTT. Translating it yields CASSYLQDMGEKLFF.

The sample holds a few counts of this clonotype. Since the library was made to target alpha chains, this beta chain is a stray read and its abundance is not meaningful. The chain recombines TRBV20-1 with TRBJ1-3; D not resolved. Trimming cost V 5 bases and J 0 bases, with 17 bases left between them. The CDR3 totals 16 residues. In germline, CDR1 is DFQATT, CDR2 SNEGSKA (reference sequence). The CDR3 DNA follows: TGCAGTGCTGCGGGTCCCTATGACATCTCTGGAAACACCATATATTTT. Translated: CSAAGPYDISGNTIYF.

This clonotype qualifies as medium-sized (0.01 to 0.1%). This beta chain turned up in a library designed for alpha chains; as an off-target read, its abundance says little. The chain uses TRBV7-9 and TRBJ2-1; 13 nucleotides line up with TRBD2. Germline trimming cut 5 bases from V and 7 bases from J; bases unmatched to any gene: 11. Per the germline V gene, CDR1 is SEHNR and CDR2 is FQNEAQ (reference sequence). This CDR3 contains 17 residues. The DNA for the CDR3 is TGTGCCAGCAGCCCATTAGGGACTAGCGGGAAATCGAATGAGCAGTTCTTC. It yields the protein CASSPLGTSGKSNEQFF.

This clonotype was detected many times. The library was built for alpha chains, so this beta chain is an off-target read and its size means little. J is TRBJ1-1 and V is TRBV5-4; D is perhaps TRBD1 (6 bases). Germline CDR1 reads SGHNT; CDR2 reads YYREEE (reference sequence). Trimming left V 0 bases short and J 1 base short, with 13 bases between. The CDR3 has 16 residues. The CDR3 reads CASSLGGGGPNTEAFF. In DNA form, the CDR3 reads TGTGCCAGCAGCTTGGGAGGCGGGGGCCCGAACACTGAAGCTTTCTTT. Combining the CDR3 with reference TRBV5-4 and TRBJ1-1 gives the whole variable domain ETGVTQSPTHLIKTRGQQVTLRCSSQSGHNTVSWYQQALGQGPQFIFQYYREEENGRGNFPPRFSGLQFPNYSSELNVNALELDDSALYLCASSLGGGGPNTEAFFGQGTRLTVV.

In this sample, this clonotype is medium-sized. In a library made to pick up alpha chains, this beta chain is a stray read with a size that means little. The chain links TRBV12-3 or TRBV12-4 to TRBJ2-3; 7 nucleotides align to TRBD1. CDR3 length: 15 amino acids. Unmatched junction bases numbered 6, after V lost 2 bases and J lost 4 bases. The CDR3 loop is CASSLSYRGSDTQYF. CDR3 nucleotides: TGTGCCAGCAGTTTATCGTACAGGGGATCAGATACGCAGTATTTT.

The sample holds many counts of this clonotype. This beta chain was picked up by a library intended for alpha chains and is off target, so its count carries little meaning. This chain joins TRBV2 and TRBJ1-6; tentative D call: TRBD1 (5 bases). Germline CDR1 and CDR2: SNHLY and FYNNEI. This CDR3 has 13 residues. Between the trimmed V and J ends, which lost 7 bases and 7 bases, there was a span of 11 bases. In DNA, the CDR3 is TGTGCCAGCACCCGAGGGGCAAATTCACCCCTCCACTTT. Translated, it gives CASTRGANSPLHF.

This clonotype has a handful of counts. This beta chain is an unintended read in a library built for alpha chains; its size means little. The chain joins TRBV7-3 to TRBJ2-1, with D uncertain. From germline, CDR1 is SGHTA and CDR2 FQGTGA. CDR3 length equals 13 residues. V was pared by 3 bases and J by 7 bases, with 10 bases between. The chain's CDR3 is CASSFRTRNEQFF. CDR3 coding DNA: TGTGCCAGCAGCTTCAGGACCCGGAATGAGCAGTTCTTC.

This clonotype was seen repeatedly, ten times or more. The library was built for alpha chains, so this beta chain is an off-target read and its size means little. V gene TRBV7-2 combines with J gene TRBJ2-3; D unclear. The CDR3 is made up of 16 amino acids. Germline CDR1 reads SGHTA; CDR2 reads FQGNSA. Trimming removed 4 bases at V and 1 base at J, with 15 bases between. The CDR3 coding sequence is TGTGCCAGCAGCTCCGGACGTAACTCGGGCACAGATACGCAGTATTTT. It codes for CASSSGRNSGTDTQYF.

On this clonotype itself: Within a library made for alpha chains, this beta chain is off target, and its count is uninformative. The chain is built from TRBV3-1 and TRBJ2-7, with D possibly being TRBD1 or TRBD2 (5 bases each). V lost 2 bases and J lost 2, with 10 bases in between. CDR1 is LGHDT and CDR2 is YNNKEL in the germline V gene (reference sequence). CDR3 size: 14 residues. The CDR3 coding sequence is TGTGCCAGCAGCCAATCCCCGGGGCCCTACGAGCAGTACTTC. Protein product: CASSQSPGPYEQYF.